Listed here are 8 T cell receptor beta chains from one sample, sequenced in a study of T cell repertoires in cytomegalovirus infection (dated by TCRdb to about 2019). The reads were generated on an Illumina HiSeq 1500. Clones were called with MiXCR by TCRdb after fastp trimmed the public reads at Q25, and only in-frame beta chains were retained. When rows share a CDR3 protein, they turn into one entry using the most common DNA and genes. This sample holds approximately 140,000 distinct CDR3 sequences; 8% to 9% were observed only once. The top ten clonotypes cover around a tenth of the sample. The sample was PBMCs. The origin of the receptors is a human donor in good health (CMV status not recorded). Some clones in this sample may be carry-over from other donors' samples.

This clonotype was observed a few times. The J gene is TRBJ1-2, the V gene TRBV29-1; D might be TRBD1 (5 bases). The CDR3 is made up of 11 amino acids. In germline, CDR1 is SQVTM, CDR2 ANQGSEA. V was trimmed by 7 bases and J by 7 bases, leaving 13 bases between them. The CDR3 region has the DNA TGCAGCGGCGGGGGGACCTCTGGCTACACCTTC. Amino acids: CSGGGTSGYTF.

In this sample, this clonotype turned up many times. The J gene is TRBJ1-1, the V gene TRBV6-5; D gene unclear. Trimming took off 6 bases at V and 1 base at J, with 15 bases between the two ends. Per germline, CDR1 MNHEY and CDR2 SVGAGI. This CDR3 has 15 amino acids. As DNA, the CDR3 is TGTGCCAGCAGCTCCCAGTGGGCAGGGAACACTGAAGCTTTCTTT. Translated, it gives CASSSQWAGNTEAFF.

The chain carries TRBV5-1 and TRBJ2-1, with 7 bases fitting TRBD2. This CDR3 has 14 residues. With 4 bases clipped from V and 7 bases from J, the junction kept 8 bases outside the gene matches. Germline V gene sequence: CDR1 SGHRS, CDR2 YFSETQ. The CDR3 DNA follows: TGCGCCAGCAGCACCGACGGGACTAAAAATGAGCAGTTCTTC. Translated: CASSTDGTKNEQFF.

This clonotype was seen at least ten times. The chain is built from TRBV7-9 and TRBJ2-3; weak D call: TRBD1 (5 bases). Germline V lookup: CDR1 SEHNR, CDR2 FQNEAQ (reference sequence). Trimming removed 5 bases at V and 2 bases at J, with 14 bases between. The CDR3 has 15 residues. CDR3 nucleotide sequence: TGTGCCAGCAGCATGTGGACAACGCTCACAGATACGCAGTATTTT. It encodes CASSMWTTLTDTQYF. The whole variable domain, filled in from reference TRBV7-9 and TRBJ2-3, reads DTGVSQNPRHKITKRGQNVTFRCDPISEHNRLYWYRQTLGQGPEFLTYFQNEAQLEKSRLLSDRFSAERPKGSFSTLEIQRTEQGDSAMYLCASSMWTTLTDTQYFGPGTRLTVL.

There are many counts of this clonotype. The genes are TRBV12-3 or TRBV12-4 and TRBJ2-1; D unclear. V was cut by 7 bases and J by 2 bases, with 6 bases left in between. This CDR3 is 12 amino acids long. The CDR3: CASTAAYNEQFF. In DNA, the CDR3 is TGTGCCAGCACTGCAGCCTACAATGAGCAGTTCTTC.

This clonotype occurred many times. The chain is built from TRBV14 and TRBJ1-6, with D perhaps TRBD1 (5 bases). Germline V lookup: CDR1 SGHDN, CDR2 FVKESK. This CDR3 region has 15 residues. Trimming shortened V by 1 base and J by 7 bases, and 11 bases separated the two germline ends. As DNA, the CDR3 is TGTGCCAGCAGCCAAGGAAGGGGTGGGAATTCACCCCTCCACTTT. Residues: CASSQGRGGNSPLHF.

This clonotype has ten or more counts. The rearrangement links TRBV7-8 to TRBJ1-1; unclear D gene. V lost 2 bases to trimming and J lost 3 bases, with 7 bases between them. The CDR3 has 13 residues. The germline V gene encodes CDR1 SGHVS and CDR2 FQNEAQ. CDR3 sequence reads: CASSLQEDTEAFF. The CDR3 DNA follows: TGTGCCAGCAGCTTACAGGAAGACACTGAAGCTTTCTTT. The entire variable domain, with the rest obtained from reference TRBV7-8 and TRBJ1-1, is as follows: GAGVSQSPRYKVAKRGQDVALRCDPISGHVSLFWYQQALGQGPEFLTYFQNEAQLDKSGLPSDRFFAERPEGSVSTLKIQRTQQEDSAVYLCASSLQEDTEAFFGQGTRLTVV.

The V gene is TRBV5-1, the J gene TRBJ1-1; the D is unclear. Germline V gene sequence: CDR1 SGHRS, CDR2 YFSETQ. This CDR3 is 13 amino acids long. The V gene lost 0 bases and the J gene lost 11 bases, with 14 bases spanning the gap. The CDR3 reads CASSLDGSGVAFF. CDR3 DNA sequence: TGCGCCAGCAGCTTGGATGGCAGCGGAGTGGCTTTCTTT. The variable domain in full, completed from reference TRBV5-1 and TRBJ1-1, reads KAGVTQTPRYLIKTRGQQVTLSCSPISGHRSVSWYQQTPGQGLQFLFEYFSETQRNKGNFPGRFSGRQFSNSRSEMNVSTLELGDSALYLCASSLDGSGVAFFGQGTRLTVV.